Below are 31 T cell receptor beta chains sequenced from a single sample in a study of T cells in tuberculosis. Sequencing was performed with immunoSEQ multiplex PCR; in TCRdb, only in-frame clones are kept and a portion is missing. The profile shows around 40,000 clones, approximately 93% of them singletons. Sample time point: new active TB diagnosis, blood taken before or within 7 days of starting treatment. Specimen: PBMCs, collected at tuberculosis diagnosis. The receptors here all came from an adult with tuberculosis.

V and J are TRBV5-1 and TRBJ2-3; 13 bases match TRBD2. CDR3 length: 20 amino acids. V shed 0 bases, J shed 0 bases, and the junction held 10 bases outside the gene matches. Germline values: CDR1 SGHRS, CDR2 YFSETQ. The CDR3 is CASSLDRGLAGDYSTDTQYF. The CDR3 bases are TGCGCCAGCAGCTTGGACCGCGGACTAGCGGGGGACTATAGCACAGATACGCAGTATTTT.

The V gene is TRBV15, the J gene TRBJ1-1; perhaps TRBD1 as D (5 bases). The V gene's germline CDR1 is LNHNV and CDR2 YYDKDF (reference sequence). The CDR3 runs to 20 residues. V lost 3 bases to trimming and J lost 1 base, with 27 bases between them. CDR3 loop: CATSRWVRFGGEFGNTEAFF. CDR3 bases: TGTGCCACCAGCAGGTGGGTTAGGTTTGGGGGGGAATTTGGGAACACTGAAGCTTTCTTT.

This chain links TRBV6-1 with TRBJ1-2, with 7 nucleotides matching TRBD1. Per the germline V gene, CDR1 is MNHNS and CDR2 is SASEGT. V shed 3 bases and J 2 bases; nucleotides not matched to a gene: 3. This CDR3 is built from 14 residues. CDR3 in amino acids: CASSEGQRNYGYTF. In nucleotides, the CDR3 is TGTGCCAGCAGTGAGGGACAGAGAAACTATGGCTACACCTTC.

V and J are TRBV19 and TRBJ2-1, with 7 bases identical to TRBD2. The CDR3 length is 15 residues. The germline gives CDR1 LNHDA, CDR2 SQIVND (reference sequence). V shed 4 bases and J 1 base; nucleotides not matched to a gene: 4. The CDR3 DNA follows: TGTGCCAGTAGTAGACGGACTAGTTCCTACAATGAGCAGTTCTTC. Its protein is CASSRRTSSYNEQFF.

The rearrangement links TRBV11-3 to TRBJ2-2, with TRBD1 matching 8 bases. The CDR3 spans 15 residues. Trimming took 1 base from V and 4 from J; bases not matched to a gene: 2. Per the germline V gene, CDR1 is SGHNT and CDR2 is YENEEA. CDR3 nucleotide sequence: TGTGCCAGCAGCTTAGTCAGGGGGCTCACCGGGGAGCTGTTTTTT. It codes for CASSLVRGLTGELFF.

V usage is TRBV15 and J usage is TRBJ2-3; 7 nucleotides align to TRBD1. From germline, CDR1 is LNHNV and CDR2 YYDKDF (reference sequence). Losses at the gene ends were 1 base for V and 2 bases for J; bases not matched to a gene: 3. The CDR3 is 15 amino acids. CDR3 loop: CATSRVGQNTDTQYF. CDR3 nucleotides: TGTGCCACCAGCAGAGTGGGACAGAACACAGATACGCAGTATTTT.

This clone has only one observation. The chain uses TRBV7-9 and TRBJ2-2; TRBD2 might be the D (6 bases). The germline CDR1 and CDR2 sequences are SEHNR and FQNEAQ (reference sequence). The ends were cut back, 5 bases at V and 7 bases at J, with 14 bases in the middle. CDR3 length: 14 residues. CDR3 amino acids: CASSPQAGIGELFF. The DNA for the CDR3 is TGTGCCAGCAGCCCCCAAGCGGGTATCGGGGAGCTGTTTTTT.

The rearrangement joins TRBV18 to TRBJ1-6; 8 nucleotides align to TRBD1. Germline V gene data show CDR1 as KGHSH and CDR2 as LQKENI. With V trimmed by 0 bases and J by 7 bases, 14 bases remained unmatched. This CDR3 is built from 19 residues. In DNA, the CDR3 is TGTGCCAGCTCACCACCTCCCAGGGGGCCAGGTAACTGGAATTCACCCCTCCACTTT. Translation gives CASSPPPRGPGNWNSPLHF.

The CDR3 coding sequence is TGTGCCTGGGAGTCCATGAACACTGAAGCTTTCTTT. It codes for CAWESMNTEAFF. The rearrangement joins TRBV30 to TRBJ1-1; D is ambiguous. Germline CDR1 reads GTSNPN; CDR2 reads SVGIG (reference sequence). CDR3 length: 12 amino acids. V was clipped by 5 bases and J by 0 bases, with 7 bases between them.

The chain is built from TRBV18 and TRBJ1-2; tentatively, D is TRBD1 (5 bases). This CDR3 is 14 amino acids long. Trimming took 3 bases from V and 4 from J, leaving 12 bases between them. Germline CDR1 reads KGHSH; CDR2 reads LQKENI. The CDR3 nucleotides are TGTGCCAGCTCACCCGGGGGAGGTGGCTATGGCTACACCTTC. Protein product: CASSPGGGGYGYTF.

V and J are TRBV30 and TRBJ2-3; 8 bases are a match to TRBD1. Losses at the gene ends were 4 bases for V and 3 bases for J; bases not matched to a gene: 21. Germline V gene sequence: CDR1 GTSNPN, CDR2 SVGIG (reference sequence). The CDR3 sequence is 19 residues long. The CDR3 DNA reads TGTGCCTGGAACGTGGGGTCCCTTATGGCAGGGGGCCTTACAGATACGCAGTATTTT. Protein sequence: CAWNVGSLMAGGLTDTQYF. Complete variable domain (other parts from reference TRBV30 and TRBJ2-3): SQTIHQWPATLVQPVGSPLSLECTVEGTSNPNLYWYRQAAGRGLQLLFYSVGIGQISSEVPQNLSASRPQDRQFILSSKKLLLSDSGFYLCAWNVGSLMAGGLTDTQYFGPGTRLTVL.

V gene TRBV18 combines with J gene TRBJ2-7; a weak D match, TRBD1 (7 bases). This CDR3 contains 16 residues. The V and J ends lost 3 bases and 6 bases respectively, with 21 bases between them. CDR1 and CDR2 from the germline V gene are KGHSH and LQKENI. CDR3: CASSPGQAGGGGEQYF. In nucleotides, the CDR3 is TGTGCCAGCTCACCTGGACAGGCCGGGGGTGGAGGCGAGCAGTACTTC.

The rearrangement uses TRBV9 and TRBJ2-5; 7 positions agree with TRBD2. The CDR3 runs to 15 residues. Germline CDR1 and CDR2: SGDLS and YYNGEE. With V trimmed by 0 bases and J by 5 bases, 7 bases remained unmatched. CDR3 DNA: TGTGCCAGCAGCGTAGATGGGAGGGTTAGGGAGACCCAGTACTTC. Protein product: CASSVDGRVRETQYF.

The rearrangement joins TRBV6-1 to TRBJ2-2; D may be TRBD1 (5 bases). CDR1 MNHNS and CDR2 SASEGT come from the germline V gene. The length of the CDR3 is 15 residues. V was cut by 4 bases and J by 4 bases, with 13 bases left in between. CDR3: CASSGRQGLTGELFF. The CDR3 DNA reads TGTGCCAGCAGTGGACGTCAGGGTCTCACCGGGGAGCTGTTTTTT.

This clone was seen a single time. V gene TRBV11-2 combines with J gene TRBJ1-2; 11 bases align to TRBD1. From germline, CDR1 is SGHAT and CDR2 FQNNGV. The CDR3 length is 15 residues. After removal of 4 bases from V and 5 bases from J, the junction contained 6 bases not matched to a gene. The CDR3 DNA reads TGTGCCAGCAGCTCCGGACAGGGGGCGAGTTATGGCTACACCTTC. Residues: CASSSGQGASYGYTF.

A note on this clone: The same CDR3 also results from other DNA sequences found in this sample. The CDR3 loop is CASSIGQGYEQYF. DNA for the CDR3: TGTGCCAGTAGTATAGGACAGGGCTACGAGCAGTACTTC. V is TRBV19 and J is TRBJ2-7, with 7 bases identical to TRBD1. V gave up 1 base and J gave up 3 bases; unmatched junction bases: 0. The CDR3 has 13 residues. The germline V gene encodes CDR1 LNHDA and CDR2 SQIVND (reference sequence).

The V call is TRBV2, the J call TRBJ1-2, with 9 positions matching TRBD1. This CDR3 contains 17 residues. Germline lookup yields CDR1 SNHLY and CDR2 FYNNEI. The junction had 13 bases not matched to a gene; V was cut back by 0 bases and J by 8 bases. The CDR3 DNA sequence: TGTGCCAGCAGTGAAGCGAGGATTCCGGGACAGGGTAGGGGCTACACCTTC. Translation gives CASSEARIPGQGRGYTF. Complete variable domain (other parts from reference TRBV2 and TRBJ1-2): EPEVTQTPSHQVTQMGQEVILRCVPISNHLYFYWYRQILGQKVEFLVSFYNNEISEKSEIFDDQFSVERPDGSNFTLKIRSTKLEDSAMYFCASSEARIPGQGRGYTFGSGTRLTVV.

This chain connects TRBV4-1 to TRBJ1-6; D is unclear. CDR3 length: 13 amino acids. Trimming cost V 1 base and J 11 bases, with 9 bases left between them. In germline, CDR1 is MGHRA, CDR2 YSYEKL. The CDR3 nucleotides read TGCGCCAGCAGCCAAGTCTTGAGGACACCCCTCCACTTT. Its translation is CASSQVLRTPLHF.

The table lists this clone with a count of one. This chain connects TRBV6-5 to TRBJ2-3; D is unclear. This CDR3 is 13 amino acids long. CDR1 MNHEY and CDR2 SVGAGI come from the germline V gene. Trimming stripped 4 bases from V and 1 base from J, with 6 bases between. The CDR3 reads CASSFIGTDTQYF. The CDR3 DNA reads as TGTGCCAGCAGTTTTATCGGCACAGATACGCAGTATTTT.

The chain has TRBV4-2 and TRBJ1-6, with 12 bases that match TRBD1. This CDR3 spans 20 amino acids. In germline, CDR1 is LGHNA, CDR2 YNFKEQ. Germline trimming cut 4 bases from V and 0 bases from J; bases unmatched to any gene: 10. CDR3 loop: CASSRIPGQGASSYNSPLHF. As DNA, the CDR3 is TGTGCCAGCAGCCGGATCCCGGGACAGGGGGCTAGCTCCTATAATTCACCCCTCCACTTT.

The chain has TRBV19 and TRBJ2-7; TRBD2 is a possible D gene (5 bases). The CDR3 contains 14 residues. Germline V gene data show CDR1 as LNHDA and CDR2 as SQIVND (reference sequence). Trimming stripped 3 bases from V and 3 bases from J, with 12 bases between. In nucleotides, the CDR3 is TGTGCCAGTAGTATCGGGGTAGGGAACTACGAGCAGTACTTC. Translation gives CASSIGVGNYEQYF.

The chain carries TRBV11-2 and TRBJ2-7; the D gene is possibly TRBD2 (7 bases). The CDR3 extends over 14 amino acids. V lost 6 bases, J lost 4 bases, and 16 bases lay in between. Germline V CDR1 and CDR2: SGHAT, FQNNGV. The CDR3 spells CASRNLRGAYEQYF. The CDR3 DNA sequence: TGTGCCAGCAGAAACCTTCGGGGGGCTTACGAGCAGTACTTC.

The CDR3 loop reads CASSYSIAPDTQYF. CDR3 DNA sequence: TGTGCCAGCAGTTACTCGATAGCGCCAGATACGCAGTATTTT. The chain couples TRBV6-5 to TRBJ2-3; a possible D gene is TRBD2 (5 bases). Between the trimmed V and J ends, which lost 0 bases and 4 bases, there was a span of 8 bases. Germline V gene data show CDR1 as MNHEY and CDR2 as SVGAGI. This CDR3 region has 14 residues.

The CDR3 protein is CAWTGRQETQYF. For the CDR3, the DNA is TGTGCCTGGACAGGGCGGCAAGAGACCCAGTACTTC. The chain uses TRBV30 and TRBJ2-5; a possible D gene is TRBD1 (5 bases). CDR3 length equals 12 residues. Trimming left V 4 bases short and J 2 bases short, with 8 bases between. Germline V gene lookup returns CDR1 GTSNPN and CDR2 SVGIG (reference sequence).

As concerns this clone: A read error may account for a junction end that differs from germline. The chain joins TRBV27 to TRBJ1-6; D gene unclear. The CDR3 spans 12 residues. Germline V gene data show CDR1 as MNHEY and CDR2 as SMNVEV (reference sequence). Written as DNA, the CDR3 is TGTGCCAGCAGTTTCGGGGTTTCACCCCCCCACTTT. Residues: CASSFGVSPPHF.

V usage is TRBV12-5 and J usage is TRBJ1-2; tentatively, D is TRBD1 (6 bases). The germline V gene encodes CDR1 LGHNT and CDR2 FRNRAP. V was shortened by 7 bases and J by 0 bases, with 12 bases between the two germline ends. The CDR3 consists of 14 residues. The CDR3 sequence: CASALDRANYGYTF. The DNA of the CDR3 is TGTGCTAGTGCCTTGGACAGAGCTAACTATGGCTACACCTTC.

The chain has TRBV5-8 and TRBJ1-4, with D unclear. This CDR3 region has 10 residues. Germline CDR1 reads SGHTS; CDR2 reads YDEGEE. V lost 5 bases to trimming and J lost 8 bases, with 4 bases between them. Here the CDR3 reads CASRQEKLFF. DNA for the CDR3: TGTGCCAGCAGACAGGAAAAACTGTTTTTT.

This chain connects TRBV19 to TRBJ2-3; 8 nucleotides agree with TRBD2. Germline-derived CDR1 and CDR2 are LNHDA and SQIVND (reference sequence). V dropped 2 bases and J dropped 1; count of bases not matched to a gene: 2. This CDR3 is built from 15 residues. The CDR3 DNA is TGTGCCAGTAGTATAATAGCGGGGCGCACAGATACGCAGTATTTT. Its translation is CASSIIAGRTDTQYF.

This sequence joins TRBV11-2 and TRBJ2-7, with 7 bases that match TRBD1. Germline assignment: CDR1 SGHAT and CDR2 FQNNGV. The CDR3 is made up of 18 amino acids. Unmatched junction bases numbered 18, after V lost 3 bases and J lost 4 bases. The CDR3 loop is CASSFVGFGPGQSYEQYF. The CDR3 nucleotides read TGTGCCAGCAGCTTCGTCGGGTTCGGGCCGGGACAGAGTTACGAGCAGTACTTC.

This clone was detected only once. This sequence joins TRBV30 and TRBJ1-4; no clear D. Germline V gene sequence: CDR1 GTSNPN, CDR2 SVGIG (reference sequence). The CDR3 runs to 11 residues. With 4 bases removed from V and 6 bases from J, the gap between germline ends came to 6 bases. In DNA form, the CDR3 reads TGTGCCTGGACGTCGGATGAAAAACTGTTTTTT. This translates into CAWTSDEKLFF. The whole variable domain, filled in from reference TRBV30 and TRBJ1-4, reads SQTIHQWPATLVQPVGSPLSLECTVEGTSNPNLYWYRQAAGRGLQLLFYSVGIGQISSEVPQNLSASRPQDRQFILSSKKLLLSDSGFYLCAWTSDEKLFFGSGTQLSVL.

CDR3 protein: CASSPFGSDTQYF. The CDR3 bases are TGTGCCAGCTCACCCTTCGGTTCAGATACGCAGTATTTT. The chain combines TRBV18 with TRBJ2-3; D is uncertain. The CDR3 runs to 13 residues. Germline CDR1 reads KGHSH; CDR2 reads LQKENI. V was shortened by 3 bases and J by 4 bases, with 8 bases between the two germline ends.